This T cell receptor beta chain is drawn from a study of blood T cell repertoires in COVID-19. TCRdb's table, derived via immunoSEQ multiplex PCR, lists solely in-frame clones and lacks some. The table lists hundreds of thousands of clones, around nine tenths of them singletons. CDR3 length: 16 residues. J was trimmed by 5 bases and V by 3 bases; bases with no gene match: 6. The germline V gene encodes CDR1 GTSNPN and CDR2 SVGIG (reference sequence). The clonotype originates from a woman aged 60-70 years in a cohort exposed to, infected with or recovered from COVID-19 (not recorded which). Sequenced: PBMCs or T cells enriched from blood (not recorded which). The rearrangement joins TRBV30 to TRBJ2-1; 14 bases are shared with TRBD2. The CDR3: CAWSTGLAGGNNEQFF. The CDR3 DNA reads as TGTGCCTGGAGCACCGGACTAGCGGGAGGTAACAATGAGCAGTTCTTC.